The 10 T cell receptor beta chains below were found in one sample sequenced in a study of cytomegalovirus exposure and HLA in healthy donors. PCR amplification relied on 60 Vbeta primers (plus 13 Jbeta primers). The assay was immunoSEQ multiplex PCR, and TCRdb's table has in-frame clones only and misses some. The sample contains over 200,000 clones, approximately 78% of which appear only once. Sample: PBMCs. Every receptor here comes from a male donor in good health and CMV-seronegative.

The genes are TRBV7-3 and TRBJ2-2; TRBD2 aligns across 10 bases. The V segment lost 2 bases and the J segment 6 bases; nucleotides outside the gene matches: 9. This CDR3 is 17 amino acids long. Germline lookup yields CDR1 SGHTA and CDR2 FQGTGA. CDR3 nucleotide sequence: TGTGCCAGCAGCTTAGCCCCGGCTAGCGGGAGTCCCGGGGAGCTGTTTTTT. It translates to CASSLAPASGSPGELFF. The full variable domain, rest sourced from reference TRBV7-3 and TRBJ2-2, is GAGVSQTPSNKVTEKGKYVELRCDPISGHTALYWYRQSLGQGPEFLIYFQGTGAADDSGLPNDRFFAVRPEGSVSTLKIQRTERGDSAVYLCASSLAPASGSPGELFFGEGSRLTVL.

The gene calls are TRBV27 and TRBJ2-7, with TRBD2 matching over 9 bases. Trimming removed 8 bases from V and 0 bases from J; junction bases left unmatched: 8. This CDR3 has 15 residues. Germline V lookup: CDR1 MNHEY, CDR2 SMNVEV (reference sequence). CDR3 nucleotides: TGTGCCAGCGGGTCTAGCGGGGCCTTCTCCTACGAGCAGTACTTC. This codes for CASGSSGAFSYEQYF.

The chain joins TRBV5-1 to TRBJ2-3; TRBD2 matches at 7 bases. This CDR3 spans 15 amino acids. V was pared by 0 bases and J by 6 bases, with 7 bases of the junction left unmatched. Germline V gene sequence: CDR1 SGHRS, CDR2 YFSETQ. CDR3 residues: CASSLVSGVTDTQYF. DNA for the CDR3: TGCGCCAGCAGCTTGGTCAGCGGGGTCACGGATACGCAGTATTTT.

The rearrangement joins TRBV4-1 to TRBJ2-3; no clear D. The CDR3 length is 14 residues. The germline V and J ends were trimmed by 4 bases and 0 bases, with 8 bases remaining between them. CDR1 is MGHRA, CDR2 YSYEKL, per germline. Here the CDR3 reads CASSLGPSTDTQYF. For the CDR3, the DNA is TGCGCCAGCAGCCTGGGCCCTAGCACAGATACGCAGTATTTT.

In DNA, the CDR3 is TGTGCCAGCAGCTTTAGCGGGAGTAGGGCCAATGAGCAGTTCTTC. As protein: CASSFSGSRANEQFF. The chain links TRBV7-3 to TRBJ2-1; 9 positions agree with TRBD2. CDR1 and CDR2 from the germline V gene are SGHTA and FQGTGA. Germline trimming cut 3 bases from V and 6 bases from J; bases unmatched to any gene: 6. This CDR3 has 15 amino acids.

This clone showed up just once. V gene TRBV7-2 combines with J gene TRBJ1-2, with D unclear. V gave up 6 bases and J gave up 6 bases, with 14 bases separating them. This CDR3 contains 13 residues. Germline V gives CDR1 SGHTA, CDR2 FQGNSA. In DNA, the CDR3 is TGTGCCAGCAGACCGGGAGCGGGAGATGGCTACACCTTC. It encodes CASRPGAGDGYTF.

The chain has TRBV10-3 and TRBJ1-2; 7 bases are a match to TRBD1. Germline trimming cut 6 bases from V and 8 bases from J; bases unmatched to any gene: 9. CDR3 size: 13 residues. Per the germline V gene, CDR1 is ENHRY and CDR2 is SYGVKD. This chain's CDR3 is CAIRSGTAEGYTF. CDR3 nucleotides: TGTGCCATCAGATCCGGGACAGCGGAAGGCTACACCTTC.

The table lists this clone with a few counts. The chain recombines TRBV7-9 with TRBJ2-7; 10 nucleotides align to TRBD1. V lost 5 bases, J lost 4 bases, and 2 bases stayed unmatched. Per the germline V gene, CDR1 is SEHNR and CDR2 is FQNEAQ (reference sequence). This CDR3 has 13 residues. DNA for the CDR3: TGTGCCAGCAGCGGACAGGGGGGGTACGAGCAGTACTTC. Translated: CASSGQGGYEQYF.

CDR3 nucleotides: TGTGCCAGCAGTTACCCGACGGGTGGCTACACCTTC. The encoded protein is CASSYPTGGYTF. The chain employs TRBV6-6 and TRBJ1-2, with D hard to call. CDR3 length equals 12 residues. Deletions cut 2 bases from V and 7 bases from J, with 8 bases between. Germline V gives CDR1 MNHNY, CDR2 SVGAGI (reference sequence).

The CDR3 DNA reads as TGTGCCAGCAGTGCCACGACAGGGTTAACTGAAGCTTTCTTT. As protein: CASSATTGLTEAFF. V is TRBV27 and J is TRBJ1-1; 7 bases match TRBD1. This CDR3 has 14 amino acids. Unmatched junction bases numbered 8, after V lost 5 bases and J lost 5 bases. Germline V gene sequence: CDR1 MNHEY, CDR2 SMNVEV (reference sequence).